The clone carrying this TCR beta chain was detected only once. Its antigen is unidentified. Measured with immunoSEQ multiplex PCR; TCRdb has only the in-frame clones, and not every one. The sample records around 23,000 clones, 91% being singletons. CDR1 SGDLS and CDR2 YYNGEE come from the germline V gene. Trimming removed 2 bases at V and 1 base at J, with 21 bases between. This CDR3 has 18 residues. This sample is part of a study of untreated major depressive disorder. The study, taken as a whole, reports: Compared with controls, depressed patients showed more TRBV05-01 (Vbeta 5.1) usage in CD4+ T cells.

Each donor gave around 32 ml of EDTA blood. This sequence was found in a woman in her thirties with major depressive disorder. The chain combines TRBV9 with TRBJ2-5; D is perhaps TRBD2 (6 bases). The sample consisted of CD4+ T cells from PBMCs. This chain's CDR3 is CASSVGDWGTTTQETQYF. In DNA, the CDR3 is TGTGCCAGCAGCGTGGGGGACTGGGGAACCACCACCCAAGAGACCCAGTACTTC.